The clone carrying this TCR beta chain was found once. Its antigen is not identified. The data are from a study of cytomegalovirus exposure and HLA in healthy donors. Notes on the study in general: Sequencing probably produced one cluster of sequence variants that were highly shared. About 87% or about 30% of the time was how often most TCR beta V segments were productive, according to an earlier analysis.

Germline CDR1 is LNHDA and CDR2 is SQIVND (reference sequence). This CDR3 has 15 residues. Trimming removed 4 bases from V and 4 bases from J; junction bases left unmatched: 2. Primers included in the PCR were 60 Vbeta and 13 Jbeta primers. TCRdb keeps only in-frame clones here, not all; method: immunoSEQ multiplex PCR. The repertoire holds about 160,000 clones, with roughly 78% as singletons. The sample comprised PBMCs. This TCR was sampled from a middle-aged man in good health and CMV-seropositive. The rearrangement uses TRBV19 and TRBJ2-2; 11 nucleotides align to TRBD1. For the CDR3, the DNA is TGTGCCAGTAGTACGGGGACAGGGGGCACCGGGGAGCTGTTTTTT. Amino acids: CASSTGTGGTGELFF.